This TCR beta chain was recovered during a study of T cells expressing NK-cell markers. Study in general: Eight donors were sequenced, seven testing HCMV-seropositive and one testing seronegative. Whole-study findings and limits: The study found these clonotypes also leading the CD3+CD56-NKG2C+ fraction in four donors. About 1.0-8% of CD8+ T cells in about six donors belonged to dominant NKG2C+ clonotypes.

Germline loops: CDR1 SGHVS, CDR2 FQNEAQ. This CDR3 has 16 amino acids. Worth noting for this clonotype: Its antigen is as yet unknown.

UMIs were included in TCR beta cDNA generated by 5'RACE template switching. TCRdb reprocessed the 5' RACE reads and keeps a single row for each CDR3 protein, giving no DNA. This sample contains 300,000 to 500,000 distinct CDR3 sequences. The TCR originated in a woman between 45 and 60 years old in good health. The chain is built from TRBV7-8 and TRBJ2-3; the D call from TCRdb, TRBD2, cannot be confirmed without DNA. The sample taken for sequencing was blood T cells: a sorted CD56 or NKG2C T cell subset, CD4+ or CD8+ T cells, or bulk PBMC T cells (not recorded which). CDR3 residues: CASSLDTAGDLDTQYF.